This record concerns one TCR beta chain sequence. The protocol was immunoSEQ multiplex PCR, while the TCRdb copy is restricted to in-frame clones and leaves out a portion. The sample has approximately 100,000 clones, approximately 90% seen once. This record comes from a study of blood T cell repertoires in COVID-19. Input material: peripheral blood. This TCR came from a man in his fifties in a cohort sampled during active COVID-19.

CDR3 region: CASSIGAGLMDIQYF. The DNA of the CDR3 is TGTGCCAGTAGTATAGGGGCCGGACTTATGGACATTCAGTACTTC. This rearrangement joins TRBV19 to TRBJ2-4, with D tentatively TRBD2 (5 bases). Germline V gives CDR1 LNHDA, CDR2 SQIVND (reference sequence). The CDR3 sequence is 15 residues long. Deletions cut 1 base from V and 8 bases from J, with 15 bases between.